The source of this TCR beta chain is a study of response to subunit inactivated influenza vaccine. The sample holds a few counts of this clonotype. Its specificity is unknown. Whole-study findings and limits: The authors suggested that every seasonal influenza vaccination recruits few new T cells.

The CDR3 is 10 amino acids. The germline gives CDR1 SEHNR, CDR2 FQNEAQ (reference sequence). MiXCR, run by TCRdb on the RT-PCR reads, gives a single entry per CDR3 protein. The sample lists hundreds of thousands of distinct CDR3 sequences, approximately 10% occurring once. These records were also assigned to another study, of T cells expressing NK-cell markers. That investigation notes: 5'RACE template switching built TCR beta cDNA with unique molecular identifiers. Sorted CD3+CD56-NKG2C+, CD3+CD56+NKG2C- and CD3+CD56+NKG2C+ T cells were the source of the TCR beta repertoires. Of the CD8+ T cells in roughly 6 donors, about 1.0-7.0% belonged to dominant NKG2C+ clonotypes. There were a handful of donors in whom these clonotypes also led the CD3+CD56-NKG2C+ fraction.

J is TRBJ1-1 and V is TRBV7-9; D is unresolved. The receptor comes from a man in his fifties or sixties who received an inactivated influenza vaccine. The sequences come from PBMCs from blood, collected on the day of vaccination. The CDR3 nucleotides read TGTGCTACCTCCGGGACTGAAGCTTTCTTT. It encodes CATSGTEAFF.